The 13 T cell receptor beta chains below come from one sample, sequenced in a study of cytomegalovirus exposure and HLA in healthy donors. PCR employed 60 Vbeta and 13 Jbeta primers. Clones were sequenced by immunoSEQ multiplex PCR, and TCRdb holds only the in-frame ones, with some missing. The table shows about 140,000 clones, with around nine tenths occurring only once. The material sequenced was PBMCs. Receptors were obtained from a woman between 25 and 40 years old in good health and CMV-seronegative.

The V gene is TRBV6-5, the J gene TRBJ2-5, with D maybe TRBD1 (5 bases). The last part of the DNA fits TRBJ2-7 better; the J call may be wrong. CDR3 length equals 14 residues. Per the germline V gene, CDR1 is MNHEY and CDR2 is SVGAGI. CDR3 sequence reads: CASSYSAGSYEQYF. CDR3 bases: TGTGCCAGCAGTTACTCAGCAGGGTCGTACGAGCAGTACTTC.

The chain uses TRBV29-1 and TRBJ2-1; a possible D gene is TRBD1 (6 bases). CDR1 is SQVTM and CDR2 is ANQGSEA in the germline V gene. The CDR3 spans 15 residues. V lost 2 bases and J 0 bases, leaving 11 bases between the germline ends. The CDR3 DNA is TGCAGCGTTGAAACAGGGCAAAGCTCCTACAATGAGCAGTTCTTC. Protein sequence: CSVETGQSSYNEQFF.

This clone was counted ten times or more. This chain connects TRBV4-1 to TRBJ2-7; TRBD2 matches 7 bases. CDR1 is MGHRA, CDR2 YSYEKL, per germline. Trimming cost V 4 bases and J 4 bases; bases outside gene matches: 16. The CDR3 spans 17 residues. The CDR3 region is CASSLLLIGRVGYEQYF. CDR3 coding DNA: TGCGCCAGCAGCCTCCTCCTAATTGGGAGGGTAGGTTACGAGCAGTACTTC.

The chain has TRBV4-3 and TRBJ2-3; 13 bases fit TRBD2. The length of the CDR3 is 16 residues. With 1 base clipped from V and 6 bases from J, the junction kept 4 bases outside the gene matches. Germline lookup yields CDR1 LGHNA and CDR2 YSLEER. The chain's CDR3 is CASSQGTSGSRDTQYF. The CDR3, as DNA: TGCGCCAGCAGCCAAGGGACTAGCGGGAGTCGCGATACGCAGTATTTT.

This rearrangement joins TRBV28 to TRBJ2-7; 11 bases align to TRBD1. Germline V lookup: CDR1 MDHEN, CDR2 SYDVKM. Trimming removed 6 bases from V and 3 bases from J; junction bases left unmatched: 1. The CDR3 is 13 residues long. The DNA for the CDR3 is TGTGCCAGCAGAGGGACAGGGGGCTACGAGCAGTACTTC. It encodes CASRGTGGYEQYF.

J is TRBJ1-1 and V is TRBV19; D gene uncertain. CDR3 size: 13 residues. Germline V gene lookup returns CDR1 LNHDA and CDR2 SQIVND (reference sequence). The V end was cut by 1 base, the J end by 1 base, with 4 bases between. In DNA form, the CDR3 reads TGTGCCAGTAGTATAGGCAGGAACACTGAAGCTTTCTTT. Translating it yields CASSIGRNTEAFF.

CDR3 coding DNA: TGTGCCAGCAGCTTGGAGAGGACAGGATTATGGAACGAGCAGTACTTC. This translates into CASSLERTGLWNEQYF. V is TRBV5-8 and J is TRBJ2-7; 7 bases fit TRBD1. CDR1 and CDR2 from the germline V gene are SGHTS and YDEGEE. With 0 bases clipped from V and 5 bases from J, the junction kept 11 bases outside the gene matches. The length of the CDR3 is 16 residues.

The CDR3 loop reads CASSSGSTRTYEQYF. CDR3 bases: TGCGCCAGCAGCTCAGGAAGTACGCGAACCTACGAGCAGTACTTC. The chain has TRBV5-1 and TRBJ2-7; D unclear. The CDR3 is made up of 15 amino acids. Germline CDR1 is SGHRS and CDR2 is YFSETQ. Trimming cost V 3 bases and J 2 bases, with 15 bases left between them.

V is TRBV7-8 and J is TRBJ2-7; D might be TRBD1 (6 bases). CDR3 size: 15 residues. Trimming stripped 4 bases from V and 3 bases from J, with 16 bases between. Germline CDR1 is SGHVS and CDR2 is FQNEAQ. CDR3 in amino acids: CASSSLRTALYEQYF. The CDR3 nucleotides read TGTGCCAGCAGCTCTTTAAGGACAGCGCTCTACGAGCAGTACTTC.

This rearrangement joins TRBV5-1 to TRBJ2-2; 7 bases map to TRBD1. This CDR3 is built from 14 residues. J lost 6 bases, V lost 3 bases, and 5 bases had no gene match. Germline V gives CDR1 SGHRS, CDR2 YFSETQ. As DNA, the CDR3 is TGCGCCAGCAGCTGGGACAGCTCGGCCGGGGAGCTGTTTTTT. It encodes CASSWDSSAGELFF.

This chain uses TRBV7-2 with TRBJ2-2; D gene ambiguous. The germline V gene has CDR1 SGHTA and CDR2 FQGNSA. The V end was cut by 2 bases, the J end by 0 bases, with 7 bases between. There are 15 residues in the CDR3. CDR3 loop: CASSLPVPNTGELFF. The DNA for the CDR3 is TGTGCCAGCAGCTTACCGGTGCCGAACACCGGGGAGCTGTTTTTT. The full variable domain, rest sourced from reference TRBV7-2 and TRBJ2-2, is GAGVSQSPSNKVTEKGKDVELRCDPISGHTALYWYRQSLGQGLEFLIYFQGNSAPDKSGLPSDRFSAERTGGSVSTLTIQRTQQEDSAVYLCASSLPVPNTGELFFGEGSRLTVL.

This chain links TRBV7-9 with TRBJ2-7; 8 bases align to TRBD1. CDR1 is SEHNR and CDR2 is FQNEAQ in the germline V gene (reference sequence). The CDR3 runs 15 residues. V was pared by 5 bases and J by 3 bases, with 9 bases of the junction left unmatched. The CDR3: CASSPPGQVYYEQYF. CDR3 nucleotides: TGTGCCAGCAGCCCACCGGGACAGGTGTACTACGAGCAGTACTTC.

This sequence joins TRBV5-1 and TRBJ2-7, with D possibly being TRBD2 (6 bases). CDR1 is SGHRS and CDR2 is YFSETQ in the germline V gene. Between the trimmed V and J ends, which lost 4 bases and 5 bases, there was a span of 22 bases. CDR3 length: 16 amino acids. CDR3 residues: CASSRAGPGGRDEQYF. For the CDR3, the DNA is TGCGCCAGCAGCCGGGCGGGGCCGGGTGGTCGGGACGAGCAGTACTTC.